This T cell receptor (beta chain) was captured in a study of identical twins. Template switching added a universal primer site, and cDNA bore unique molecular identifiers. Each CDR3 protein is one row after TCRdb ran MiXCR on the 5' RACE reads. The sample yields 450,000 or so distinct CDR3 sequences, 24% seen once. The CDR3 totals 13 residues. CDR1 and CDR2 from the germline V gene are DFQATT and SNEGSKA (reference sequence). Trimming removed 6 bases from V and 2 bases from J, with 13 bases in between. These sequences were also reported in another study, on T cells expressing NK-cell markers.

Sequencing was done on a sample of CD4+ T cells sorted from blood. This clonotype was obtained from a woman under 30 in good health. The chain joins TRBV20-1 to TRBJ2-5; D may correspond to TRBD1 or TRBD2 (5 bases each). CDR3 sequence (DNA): TGCAGTGCGTATCCCGGGGCTCAAGAGACCCAGTACTTC. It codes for CSAYPGAQETQYF.